This TCR beta chain was identified in a study of blood T cells in healthy people across ages. Ten or more counts support this clonotype. As yet, its antigen is unknown. At one end, the junction sequence differs from germline, possibly due to a read error. Germline lookup yields CDR1 SEHNR and CDR2 FQNEAQ (reference sequence). The CDR3 sequence is 13 residues long. Overall study results and limits: Roughly linear age-related decline in beta diversity appeared, significant by age 40.

Those donating, healthy Caucasian individuals from Russia, were aged about 6 to 90. Isolation per sample recovered at least 7 million PBMCs. Total RNA was extracted at no less than 6 micrograms per sample. Primers used in a second PCR of about 7 to 11 cycles were a sample-barcoded 5' primer and a J-beta primer mix. MiXCR, applied by TCRdb to the 5' RACE reads, yields one record per CDR3 protein. The sample consists of around 1,500,000 distinct CDR3 sequences, roughly 27% of them appearing once. This TCR came from a woman aged 25-40 years in good health. The sequencing sample was made of blood. This chain links TRBV7-9 with TRBJ2-7; D is undetermined. CDR3 in DNA: TGCGCCAGCAGCTTGGCCGCGGAATACGAGCAGTACTTC. It specifies CASSLAAEYEQYF.